The source of this T cell receptor beta chain is a study of T cell repertoires in cytomegalovirus infection. A few counts support this clonotype. Its specificity is unknown. Broader study findings: What dominated the ex vivo response were HLA-C-restricted CMV-specific TCR beta clonotypes.

TCRdb recomputed calls from the reads with MiXCR, one row per CDR3 protein. The sample records 300,000 to 400,000 distinct CDR3 sequences, more than 9% being singletons. The germline V and J ends were trimmed by 8 bases and 5 bases, with 13 bases remaining between them. This CDR3 has 13 amino acids. Germline V lookup: CDR1 MNHEY, CDR2 SVGEGT. This chain uses TRBV6-2 or TRBV6-3 with TRBJ1-5; D is unresolved. Sequencing was performed on PBMCs. The clonotype was recovered from a human donor in good health (CMV status not recorded). Some clones in this sample may be carry-over from other donors' samples. The CDR3 DNA sequence: TGTGCCAGCCAGGAGGCAGAGGATCAGCCCCAGCATTTT. It codes for CASQEAEDQPQHF.